The rows below give T cell receptor beta chains drawn from one sample of a study of OX40 agonist ivuxolimab in advanced cancers. Sequencing used immunoSEQ multiplex PCR; TCRdb keeps in-frame clones, though not all of them. Of about 100,000 clones listed, approximately 90% are singletons. This specimen consisted of CD4+ or CD8+ T cells sorted from blood, obtained in a trial of the OX40 agonist ivuxolimab. The receptors were sampled from an adult with an advanced solid tumor such as melanoma, head and neck, liver or kidney cancer. The CDR3 runs from the conserved cysteine through the conserved F or W. D genes are given only for firm matches. Rows may omit the clone size; those that give it use once, few, many or a size class.

>once|TRBV5-1|-|TRBJ2-2
TGCGCCAGCAGCTTGGGGCGGCCCCTCGGAGGGGAGCTGTTTTTT
CASSLGRPLGGELFF
>-|TRBV10-3|TRBD1|TRBJ2-2
TGTGCCATCAGTGAGGACAGGGACACCGGGGAGCTGTTTTTT
CAISEDRDTGELFF
>once|TRBV7-9|TRBD1|TRBJ2-5
TGTGCCAGCAGCCCCGGGACAGGGGGTCCCCAAGAGACCCAGTACTTC
CASSPGTGGPQETQYF
>once|TRBV5-1|TRBD2|TRBJ2-1
TGCGCCAGCAGTAGCGGGAGTGGGGATGAGCAGTTCTTC
CASSSGSGDEQFF
>-|TRBV7-9|TRBD1|TRBJ1-2
TGTGCCAGCAGCTTAGACGGGACAGGGTTAACTAGAGGCTACACCTTC
CASSLDGTGLTRGYTF
>-|TRBV30|-|TRBJ2-1
TGTGCCTGGAGTGTAGGGGGAGCGGCAAGGGAGCAGTTCTTC
CAWSVGGAAREQFF
>-|TRBV7-6|TRBD2|TRBJ2-1
TGTGCCAGCAGCTCTAGCGGGAGGGCCGGTGAGCAGTTCTTC
CASSSSGRAGEQFF
>-|TRBV28|-|TRBJ2-3
TGTGCCATCCGACGGACCACAGATACGCAGTATTTT
CAIRRTTDTQYF
>-|TRBV28|TRBD1|TRBJ1-2
TGTGCCAGCAGTTTGGGGACAGGGCTCTATGGCTACACCTTC
CASSLGTGLYGYTF
>-|TRBV7-8|-|TRBJ2-3
TGTGCCAGCAGTCCGATGTTCGATACGCAGTATTTT
CASSPMFDTQYF
>-|TRBV7-9|TRBD2|TRBJ2-1
TGTGCCAGCAGCGTAAGGCGGGAGGTTCCGTTTATGACTGAGCAGTTCTTC
CASSVRREVPFMTEQFF
>-|TRBV5-4|TRBD2|TRBJ2-7
TGTGCCAGCAGCATTCAGGGAGGGAACTCCTACGAGCAGTACTTC
CASSIQGGNSYEQYF
>-|TRBV4-3|TRBD1|TRBJ1-4
TGCGCCAGCAGCCAACCGACAGGGTCTAATGAAAAACTGTTTTTT
CASSQPTGSNEKLFF
>-|TRBV28|-|TRBJ1-5
TGTGCCAGCAGTTCCCAACAGGGTAGCCCATCTCAGCCCCAGCATTTT
CASSSQQGSPSQPQHF
>-|TRBV5-4|TRBD1|TRBJ1-1
TGTGCCAGCAGCTCCTACCAGACAGGGAATGAAGCTTTCTTT
CASSSYQTGNEAFF
>-|TRBV5-1|-|TRBJ2-1
TGCGCCAGCAGCCCCACAGGTCCCCCTTACTACAATGAGCAGTTCTTC
CASSPTGPPYYNEQFF
>-|TRBV7-2|TRBD1|TRBJ1-5
TGTGCCAGCAGCTTAGACAGGGGAAGCAATCAGCCCCAGCATTTT
CASSLDRGSNQPQHF
>-|TRBV28|TRBD2|TRBJ2-1
TGTGCCAGCAGCCCGTTGTGGCTAGCGGGAGAGGATGAGCAGTTCTTC
CASSPLWLAGEDEQFF
>-|TRBV11-2|TRBD2|TRBJ2-5
TGTGCCAGCAGCCCGCAAACTAGCGGTCAAGAGACCCAGTACTTC
CASSPQTSGQETQYF
>-|TRBV11-1|-|TRBJ2-2
TGTGCCAGCAGCCGGCGGGGGCTAGCTGACACCGGGGAGCTGTTTTTT
CASSRRGLADTGELFF
>-|TRBV28|-|TRBJ1-4
TGTGCCAGCAGAGAATGGGGCGGGGGTAAGGATGAAAAACTGTTTTTT
CASREWGGGKDEKLFF
>-|TRBV28|-|TRBJ1-2
TGTGCCAGCAGTTTACATAGTACAGGACTTGGCTACACCTTC
CASSLHSTGLGYTF
>-|TRBV27|-|TRBJ2-1
TGTGCCAGCAGTTTAGGGCTAGTACCCTACAATGAGCAGTTCTTC
CASSLGLVPYNEQFF
>-|TRBV9|TRBD2|TRBJ2-1
TGTGCCAGCAGCGTAGCCCTAGCGGGGTCGAGGAATGAGCAGTTCTTC
CASSVALAGSRNEQFF
>-|TRBV28|-|TRBJ2-7
TGTGCCAGCAGTTTATGGGGGACCTCCGCCTACGAGCAGTACTTC
CASSLWGTSAYEQYF
>once|TRBV19|-|TRBJ2-5
TGTGCCAGTAGCCCGGGTGAGACCCAGTACTTC
CASSPGETQYF
>once|TRBV5-1|-|TRBJ1-1
TGCGCCAGCAGCCTCTGGGACGGGAACACTGAAGCTTTCTTT
CASSLWDGNTEAFF
>-|TRBV19|-|TRBJ2-5
-
CASSFGTGTGTGNF
>-|TRBV9|TRBD1|TRBJ1-1
TGTGCCAGCAGCCCACGAGGTAGCGGACAGGGAATGCACACTGAAGCTTTCTTT
CASSPRGSGQGMHTEAFF
>-|TRBV2|TRBD1|TRBJ2-3
TGTGCCAGCAGTGACCGGGACAGGGGAGGTATAGATACGCAGTATTTT
CASSDRDRGGIDTQYF
>-|TRBV7-2|-|TRBJ2-2
TGTGCCAGCAGCTCGCAGGCGGCCGGCCTGAACACCGGGGAGCTGTTTTTT
CASSSQAAGLNTGELFF
>-|TRBV5-1|-|TRBJ2-5
TGCGCCAGCAGCTTACAGGGACTGTCGGGAGAGACCCAGTACTTC
CASSLQGLSGETQYF
>once|TRBV6-5|-|TRBJ2-7
TGTGCCAGCAGTTACTCGTCCGGGCGCTACGAGCAGTACTTC
CASSYSSGRYEQYF
>few|TRBV6-1|-|TRBJ1-5
TGTGCCAGCAAGATTCCCAATCAGCCCCAGCATTTT
CASKIPNQPQHF
>-|TRBV28|-|TRBJ1-2
TGTGCCAGCAGCGGGGGGTCAGGCACGGGAGGCTACACCTTC
CASSGGSGTGGYTF